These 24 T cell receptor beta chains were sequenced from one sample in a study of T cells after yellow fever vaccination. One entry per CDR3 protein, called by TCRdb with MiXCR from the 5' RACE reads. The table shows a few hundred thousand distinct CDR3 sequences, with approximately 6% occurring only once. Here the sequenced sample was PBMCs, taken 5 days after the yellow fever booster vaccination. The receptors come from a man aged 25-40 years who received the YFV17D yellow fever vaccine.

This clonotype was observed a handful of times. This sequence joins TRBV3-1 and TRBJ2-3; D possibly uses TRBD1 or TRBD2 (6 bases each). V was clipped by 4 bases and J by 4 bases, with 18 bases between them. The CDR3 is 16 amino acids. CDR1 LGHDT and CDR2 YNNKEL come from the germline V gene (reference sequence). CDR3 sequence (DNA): TGTGCCAGCAGCCGAAACGCGGAGGGGGGTTCAGATACGCAGTATTTT. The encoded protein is CASSRNAEGGSDTQYF.

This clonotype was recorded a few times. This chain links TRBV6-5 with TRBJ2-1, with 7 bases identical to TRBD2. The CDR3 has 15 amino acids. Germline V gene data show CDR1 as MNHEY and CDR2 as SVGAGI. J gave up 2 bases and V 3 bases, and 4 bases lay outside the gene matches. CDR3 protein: CASSYSSGTYNEQFF. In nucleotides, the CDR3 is TGTGCCAGCAGTTATTCTAGCGGAACCTACAATGAGCAGTTCTTC.

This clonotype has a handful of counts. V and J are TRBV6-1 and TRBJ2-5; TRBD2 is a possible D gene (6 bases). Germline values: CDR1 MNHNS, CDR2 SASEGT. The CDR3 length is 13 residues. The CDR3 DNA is TGTACCACTAATGACGGGAGTGTAGAGACCCAGTACTTC. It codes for CTTNDGSVETQYF.

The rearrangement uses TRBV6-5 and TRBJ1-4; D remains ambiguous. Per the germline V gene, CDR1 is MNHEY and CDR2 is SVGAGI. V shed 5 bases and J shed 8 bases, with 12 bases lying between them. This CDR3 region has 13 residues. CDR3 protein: CASSNTPREKLFF. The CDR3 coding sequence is TGTGCCAGCAGTAATACTCCCCGGGAAAAACTGTTTTTT.

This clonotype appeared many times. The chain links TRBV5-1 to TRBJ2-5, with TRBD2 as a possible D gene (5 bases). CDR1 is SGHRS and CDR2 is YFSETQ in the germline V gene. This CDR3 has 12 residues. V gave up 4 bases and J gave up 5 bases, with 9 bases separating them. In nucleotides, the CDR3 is TGCGCCAGCAGCCCTGGGGAGGAGACCCAGTACTTC. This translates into CASSPGEETQYF.

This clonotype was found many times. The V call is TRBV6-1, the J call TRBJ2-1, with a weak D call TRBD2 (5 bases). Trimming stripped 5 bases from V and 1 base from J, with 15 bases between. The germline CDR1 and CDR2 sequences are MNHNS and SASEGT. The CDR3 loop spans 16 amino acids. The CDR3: CASSKGSSGSYNEQFF. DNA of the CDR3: TGTGCCAGCAGTAAAGGGTCCAGCGGATCCTACAATGAGCAGTTCTTC.

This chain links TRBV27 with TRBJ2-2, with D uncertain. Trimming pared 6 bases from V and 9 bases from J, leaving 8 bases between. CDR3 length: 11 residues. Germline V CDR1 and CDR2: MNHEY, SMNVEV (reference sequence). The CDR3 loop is CASRGGRELFF. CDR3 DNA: TGTGCCAGCAGAGGTGGTCGGGAGCTGTTTTTT.

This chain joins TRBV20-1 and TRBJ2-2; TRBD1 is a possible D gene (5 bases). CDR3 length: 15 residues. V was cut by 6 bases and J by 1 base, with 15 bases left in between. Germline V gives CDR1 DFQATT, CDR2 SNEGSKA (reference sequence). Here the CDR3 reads CSAAGPQLNTGELFF. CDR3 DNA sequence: TGCAGTGCAGCAGGGCCCCAGTTGAACACCGGGGAGCTGTTTTTT.

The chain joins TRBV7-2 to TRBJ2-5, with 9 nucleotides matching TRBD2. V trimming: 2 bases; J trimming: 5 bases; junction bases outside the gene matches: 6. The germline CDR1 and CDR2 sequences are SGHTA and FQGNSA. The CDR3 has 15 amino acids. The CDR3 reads CASSLNAGGGETQYF. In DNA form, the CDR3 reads TGTGCCAGCAGCTTAAACGCGGGAGGGGGGGAGACCCAGTACTTC.

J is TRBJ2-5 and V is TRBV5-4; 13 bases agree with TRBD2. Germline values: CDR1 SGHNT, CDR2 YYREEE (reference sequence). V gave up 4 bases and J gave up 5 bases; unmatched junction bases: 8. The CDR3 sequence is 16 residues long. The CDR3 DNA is TGTGCCAGCAGCGCGGGGGGACTAGCGGGATACGAGACCCAGTACTTC. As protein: CASSAGGLAGYETQYF.

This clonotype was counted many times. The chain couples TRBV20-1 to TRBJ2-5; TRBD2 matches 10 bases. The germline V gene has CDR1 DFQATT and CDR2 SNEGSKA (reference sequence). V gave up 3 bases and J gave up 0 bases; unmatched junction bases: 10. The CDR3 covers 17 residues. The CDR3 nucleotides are TGCAGTGCTAGTCGGCTAGCGGGAGTCGGTTACCAAGAGACCCAGTACTTC. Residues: CSASRLAGVGYQETQYF.

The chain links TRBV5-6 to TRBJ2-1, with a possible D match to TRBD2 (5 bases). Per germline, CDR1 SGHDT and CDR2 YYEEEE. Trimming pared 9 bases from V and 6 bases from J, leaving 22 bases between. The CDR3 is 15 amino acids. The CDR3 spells CAMGPGFFCSNEQFF. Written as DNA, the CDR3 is TGTGCCATGGGCCCGGGGTTCTTCTGCTCCAATGAGCAGTTCTTC.

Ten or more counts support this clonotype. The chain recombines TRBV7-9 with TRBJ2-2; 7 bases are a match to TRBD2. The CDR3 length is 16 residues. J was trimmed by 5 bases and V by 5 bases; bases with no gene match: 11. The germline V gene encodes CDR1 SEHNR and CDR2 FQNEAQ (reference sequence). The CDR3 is CASSLRGRAQTGELFF. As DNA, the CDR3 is TGTGCCAGCAGCCTAAGAGGGAGGGCCCAAACCGGGGAGCTGTTTTTT.

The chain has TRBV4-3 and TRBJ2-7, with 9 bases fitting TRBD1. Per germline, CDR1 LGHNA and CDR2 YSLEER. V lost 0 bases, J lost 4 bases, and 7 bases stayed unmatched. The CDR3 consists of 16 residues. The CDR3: CASSQDLGQGRYEQYF. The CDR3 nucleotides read TGCGCCAGCAGCCAAGATTTGGGACAGGGTCGATACGAGCAGTACTTC.

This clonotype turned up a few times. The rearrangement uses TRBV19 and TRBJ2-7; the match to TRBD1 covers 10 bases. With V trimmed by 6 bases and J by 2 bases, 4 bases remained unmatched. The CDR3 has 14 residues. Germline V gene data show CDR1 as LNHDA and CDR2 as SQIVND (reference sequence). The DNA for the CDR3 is TGTGCCAGTAGGGCGGGACAGGGGCCCTACGAGCAGTACTTC. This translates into CASRAGQGPYEQYF.

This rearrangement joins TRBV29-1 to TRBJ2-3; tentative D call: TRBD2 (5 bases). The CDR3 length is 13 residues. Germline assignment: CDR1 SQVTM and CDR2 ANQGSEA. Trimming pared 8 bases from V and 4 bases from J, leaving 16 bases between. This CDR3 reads CSPRPPGSDTQYF. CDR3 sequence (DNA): TGCAGCCCTCGCCCGCCGGGGTCAGATACGCAGTATTTT.

CDR3 in DNA: TGTGCCAGCTCACCGGGACAGGGGGCAGAGACCCAGTACTTC. It encodes CASSPGQGAETQYF. The chain has TRBV18 and TRBJ2-5, with 12 bases aligning to TRBD1. V was clipped by 3 bases and J by 4 bases; unmatched bases: 0. There are 14 residues in the CDR3. Germline V gene data show CDR1 as KGHSH and CDR2 as LQKENI.

The CDR3 bases are TGTGCCACCAGCGGCCGGGACGGAAAGTTTTATGGCTACACCTTC. The encoded protein is CATSGRDGKFYGYTF. The chain recombines TRBV15 with TRBJ1-2; maybe TRBD1 (5 bases). The CDR3 runs to 15 residues. V was trimmed by 5 bases and J by 5 bases, leaving 18 bases between them. Germline assignment: CDR1 LNHNV and CDR2 YYDKDF (reference sequence).

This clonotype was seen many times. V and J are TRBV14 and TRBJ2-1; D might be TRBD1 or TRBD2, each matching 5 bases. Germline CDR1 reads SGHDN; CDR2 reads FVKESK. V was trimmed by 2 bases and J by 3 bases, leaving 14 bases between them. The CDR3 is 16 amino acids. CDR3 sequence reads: CASSQPGWGNYNEQFF. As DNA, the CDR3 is TGTGCCAGCAGCCAACCGGGGTGGGGGAACTACAATGAGCAGTTCTTC.

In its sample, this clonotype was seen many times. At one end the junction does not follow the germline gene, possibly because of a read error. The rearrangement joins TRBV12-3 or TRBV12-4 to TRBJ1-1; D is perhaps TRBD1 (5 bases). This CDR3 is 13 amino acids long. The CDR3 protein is CASSFGGNTEAFF. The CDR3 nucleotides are TGCGCCAGCAGCTTCGGGGGGAACACTGAAGCTTTCTTT.

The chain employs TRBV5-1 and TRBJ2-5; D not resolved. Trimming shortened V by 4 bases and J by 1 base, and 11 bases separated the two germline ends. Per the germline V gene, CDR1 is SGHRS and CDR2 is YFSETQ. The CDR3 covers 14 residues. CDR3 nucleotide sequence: TGCGCCAGCAGCGCGGCCCACCTCCAAGAGACCCAGTACTTC. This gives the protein CASSAAHLQETQYF.

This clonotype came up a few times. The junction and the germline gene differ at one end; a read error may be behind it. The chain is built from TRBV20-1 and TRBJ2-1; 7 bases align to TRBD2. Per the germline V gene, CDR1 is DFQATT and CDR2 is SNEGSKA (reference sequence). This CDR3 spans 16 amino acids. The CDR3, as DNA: TGCTGTGCTAGAGATCTTCTAGCGGCCTACTACAATGAGCAGTTCTTC. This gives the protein CCARDLLAAYYNEQFF.

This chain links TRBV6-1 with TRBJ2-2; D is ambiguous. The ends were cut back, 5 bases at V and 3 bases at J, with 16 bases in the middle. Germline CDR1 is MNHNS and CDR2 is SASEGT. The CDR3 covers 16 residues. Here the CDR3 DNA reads TGTGCCAGCAGTCCCCATCTGGCGTTTGACACCGGGGAGCTGTTTTTT. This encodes CASSPHLAFDTGELFF.

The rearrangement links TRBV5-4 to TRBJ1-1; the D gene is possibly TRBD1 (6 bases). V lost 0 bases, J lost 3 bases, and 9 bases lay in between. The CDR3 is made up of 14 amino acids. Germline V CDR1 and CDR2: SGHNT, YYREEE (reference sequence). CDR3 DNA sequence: TGTGCCAGCAGCTTGGGACAGGTCGACACTGAAGCTTTCTTT. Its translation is CASSLGQVDTEAFF.